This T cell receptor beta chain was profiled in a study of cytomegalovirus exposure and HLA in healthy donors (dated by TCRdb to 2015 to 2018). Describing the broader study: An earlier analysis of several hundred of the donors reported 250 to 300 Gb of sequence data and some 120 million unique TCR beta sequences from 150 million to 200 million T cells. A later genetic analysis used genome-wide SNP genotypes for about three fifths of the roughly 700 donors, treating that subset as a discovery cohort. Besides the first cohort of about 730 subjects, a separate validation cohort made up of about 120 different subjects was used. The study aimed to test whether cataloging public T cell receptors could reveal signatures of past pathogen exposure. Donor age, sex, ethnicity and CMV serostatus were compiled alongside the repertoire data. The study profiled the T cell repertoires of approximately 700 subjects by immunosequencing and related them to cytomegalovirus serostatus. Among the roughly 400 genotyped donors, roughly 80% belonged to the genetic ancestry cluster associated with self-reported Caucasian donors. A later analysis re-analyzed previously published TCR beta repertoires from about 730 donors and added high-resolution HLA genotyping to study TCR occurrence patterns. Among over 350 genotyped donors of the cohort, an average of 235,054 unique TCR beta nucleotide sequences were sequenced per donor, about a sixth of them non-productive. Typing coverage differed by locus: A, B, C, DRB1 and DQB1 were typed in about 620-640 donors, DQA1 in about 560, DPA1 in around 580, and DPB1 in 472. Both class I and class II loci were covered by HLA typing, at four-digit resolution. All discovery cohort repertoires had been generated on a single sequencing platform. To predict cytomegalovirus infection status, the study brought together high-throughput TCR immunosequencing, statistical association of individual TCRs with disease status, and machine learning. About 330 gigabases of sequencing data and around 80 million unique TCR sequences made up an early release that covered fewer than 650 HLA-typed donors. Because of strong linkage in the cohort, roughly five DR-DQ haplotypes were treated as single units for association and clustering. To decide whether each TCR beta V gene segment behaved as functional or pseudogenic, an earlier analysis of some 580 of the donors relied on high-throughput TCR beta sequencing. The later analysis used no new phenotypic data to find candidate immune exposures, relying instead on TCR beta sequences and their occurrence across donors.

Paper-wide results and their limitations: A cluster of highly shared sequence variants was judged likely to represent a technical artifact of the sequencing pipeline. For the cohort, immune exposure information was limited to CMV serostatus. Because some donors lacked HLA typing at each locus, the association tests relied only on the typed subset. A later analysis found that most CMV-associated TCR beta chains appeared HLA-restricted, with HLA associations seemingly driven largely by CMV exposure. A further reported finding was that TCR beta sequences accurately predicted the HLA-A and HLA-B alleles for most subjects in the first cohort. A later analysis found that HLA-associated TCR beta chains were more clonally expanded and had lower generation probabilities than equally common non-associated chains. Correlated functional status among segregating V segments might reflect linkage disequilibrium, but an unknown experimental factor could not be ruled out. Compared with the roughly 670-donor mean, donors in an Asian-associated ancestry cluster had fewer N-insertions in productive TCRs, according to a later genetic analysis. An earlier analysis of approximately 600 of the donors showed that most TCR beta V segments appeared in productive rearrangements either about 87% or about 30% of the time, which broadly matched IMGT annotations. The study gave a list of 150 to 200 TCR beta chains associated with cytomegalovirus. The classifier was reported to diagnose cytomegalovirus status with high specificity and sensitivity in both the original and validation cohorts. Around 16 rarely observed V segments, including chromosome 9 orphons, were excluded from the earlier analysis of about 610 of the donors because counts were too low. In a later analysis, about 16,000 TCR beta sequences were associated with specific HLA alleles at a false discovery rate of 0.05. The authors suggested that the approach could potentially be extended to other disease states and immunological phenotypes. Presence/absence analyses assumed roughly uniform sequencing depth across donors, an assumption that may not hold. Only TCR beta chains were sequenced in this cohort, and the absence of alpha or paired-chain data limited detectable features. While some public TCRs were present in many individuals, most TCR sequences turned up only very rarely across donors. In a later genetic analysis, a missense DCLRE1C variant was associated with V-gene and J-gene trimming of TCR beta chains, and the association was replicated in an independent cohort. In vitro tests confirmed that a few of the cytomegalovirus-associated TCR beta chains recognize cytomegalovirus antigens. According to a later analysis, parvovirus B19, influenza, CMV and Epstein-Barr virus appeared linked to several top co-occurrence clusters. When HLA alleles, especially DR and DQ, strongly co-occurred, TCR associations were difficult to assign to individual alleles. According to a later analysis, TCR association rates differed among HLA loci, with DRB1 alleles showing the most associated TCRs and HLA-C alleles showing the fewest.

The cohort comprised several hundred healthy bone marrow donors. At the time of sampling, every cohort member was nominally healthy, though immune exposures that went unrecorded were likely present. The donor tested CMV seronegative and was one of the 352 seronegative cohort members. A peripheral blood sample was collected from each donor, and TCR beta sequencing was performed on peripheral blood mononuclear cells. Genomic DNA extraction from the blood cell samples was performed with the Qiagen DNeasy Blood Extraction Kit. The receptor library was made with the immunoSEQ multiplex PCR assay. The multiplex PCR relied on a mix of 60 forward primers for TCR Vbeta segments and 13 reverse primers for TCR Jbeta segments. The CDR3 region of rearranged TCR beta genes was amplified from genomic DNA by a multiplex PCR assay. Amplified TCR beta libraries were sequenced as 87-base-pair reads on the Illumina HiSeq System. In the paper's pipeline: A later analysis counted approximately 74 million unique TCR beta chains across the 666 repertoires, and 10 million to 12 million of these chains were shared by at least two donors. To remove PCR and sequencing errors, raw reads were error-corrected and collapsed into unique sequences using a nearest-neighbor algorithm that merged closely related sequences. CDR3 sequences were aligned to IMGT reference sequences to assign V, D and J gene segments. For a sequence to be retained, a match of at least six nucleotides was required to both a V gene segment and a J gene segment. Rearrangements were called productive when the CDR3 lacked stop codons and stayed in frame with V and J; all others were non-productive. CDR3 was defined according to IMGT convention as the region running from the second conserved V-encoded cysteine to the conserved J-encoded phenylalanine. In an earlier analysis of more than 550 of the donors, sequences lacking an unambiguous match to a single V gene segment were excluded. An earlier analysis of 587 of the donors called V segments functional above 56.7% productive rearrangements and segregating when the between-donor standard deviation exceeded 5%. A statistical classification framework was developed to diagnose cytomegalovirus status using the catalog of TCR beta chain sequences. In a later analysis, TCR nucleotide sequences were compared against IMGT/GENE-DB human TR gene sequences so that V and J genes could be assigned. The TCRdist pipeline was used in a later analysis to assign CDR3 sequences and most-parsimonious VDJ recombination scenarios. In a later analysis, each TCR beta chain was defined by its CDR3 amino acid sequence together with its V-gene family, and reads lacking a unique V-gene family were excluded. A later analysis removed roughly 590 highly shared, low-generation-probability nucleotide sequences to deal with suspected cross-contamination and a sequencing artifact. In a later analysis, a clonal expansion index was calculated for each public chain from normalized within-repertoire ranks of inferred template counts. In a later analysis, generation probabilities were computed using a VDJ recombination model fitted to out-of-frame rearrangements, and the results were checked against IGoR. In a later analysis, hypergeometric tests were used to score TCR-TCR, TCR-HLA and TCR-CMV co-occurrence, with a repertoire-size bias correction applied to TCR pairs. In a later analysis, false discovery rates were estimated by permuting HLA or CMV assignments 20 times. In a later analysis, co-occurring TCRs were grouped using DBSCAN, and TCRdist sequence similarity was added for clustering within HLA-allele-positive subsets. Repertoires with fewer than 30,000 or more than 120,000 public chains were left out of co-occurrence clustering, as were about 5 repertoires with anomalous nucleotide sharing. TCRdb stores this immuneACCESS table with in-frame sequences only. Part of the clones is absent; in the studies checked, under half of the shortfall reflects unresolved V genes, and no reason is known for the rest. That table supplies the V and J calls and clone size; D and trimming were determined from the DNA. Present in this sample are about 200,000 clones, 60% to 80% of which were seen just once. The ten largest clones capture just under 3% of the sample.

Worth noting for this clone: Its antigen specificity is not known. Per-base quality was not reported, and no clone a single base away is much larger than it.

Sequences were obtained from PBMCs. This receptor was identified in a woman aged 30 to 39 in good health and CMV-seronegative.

The CDR3 region reads CASSASGGGANVLTF. The sequenced DNA is TGTGCCAGCAGCGCCTCAGGAGGTGGGGCCAACGTCCTGACTTTC. This sequence uses TRBV9 and TRBJ2-6, and possibly TRBD2, on 5 matching bases. V gives up 3 bases and J gives up 3 bases, and the segment between their germline ends measures 10 bases. From its cysteine to its phenylalanine, the CDR3 spans 15 amino acids. The kept DNA is CDR3 alone, 45 bases in frame from the first base. Based on the germline V gene, the CDR1 and CDR2 sequences are SGDLS and YYNGEE. Full variable domain (CDR3 extended with the reference TRBV9 and TRBJ2-6 proteins): DSGVTQTPKHLITATGQRVTLRCSPRSGDLSVYWYQQSLDQGLQFLIQYYNGEERAKGNILERFSAQQFPDLHSELNLSSLELGDSALYFCASSASGGGANVLTFGAGSRLTVL.